One and the same sample provided the 27 T cell receptor beta chains below, sequenced in a study of technical replicates of blood from a few donors. TCRdb keeps only in-frame clones here, not all; method: immunoSEQ multiplex PCR. The sample lists some 74,000 clones; nearly 98% were seen once. Sequencing was done on a sample of T cells isolated from PBMCs. The source is a human donor in good health.

This clone has just one count. J is TRBJ2-3 and V is TRBV5-1; D may be TRBD2 (5 bases). The CDR3 consists of 13 residues. CDR1 and CDR2 (germline): SGHRS, YFSETQ. Trimming cost V 4 bases and J 5 bases, with 11 bases left between them. CDR3 sequence: CASSRRTGDTQYF. The CDR3 DNA sequence: TGCGCCAGCAGCCGTAGGACTGGAGATACGCAGTATTTT.

This chain uses TRBV7-9 with TRBJ1-1; tentative D call: TRBD1 (6 bases). Germline CDR1 and CDR2: SEHNR and FQNEAQ (reference sequence). V was pared by 4 bases and J by 1 base, with 19 bases between. The CDR3 runs to 17 residues. The CDR3 spells CASSWTLLGQSNTEAFF. CDR3 bases: TGTGCCAGCAGCTGGACCCTTCTCGGACAGTCGAACACTGAAGCTTTCTTT.

The chain is built from TRBV2 and TRBJ2-2, with a possible D match to TRBD2 (6 bases). The germline V and J ends were trimmed by 6 bases and 4 bases, with 12 bases remaining between them. CDR3 length: 14 amino acids. The V gene's germline CDR1 is SNHLY and CDR2 FYNNEI. DNA for the CDR3: TGTGCCAGCAGCCCGGGACTGATCACCGGGGAGCTGTTTTTT. Protein: CASSPGLITGELFF.

The V and J genes are TRBV5-6 and TRBJ1-2; D is unclear. The V gene's germline CDR1 is SGHDT and CDR2 YYEEEE. CDR3 length equals 15 residues. V lost 0 bases, J lost 2 bases, and 11 bases lay in between. The CDR3: CASSLGRWENYGYTF. The CDR3 DNA follows: TGTGCCAGCAGCTTGGGACGCTGGGAGAACTATGGCTACACCTTC. The whole variable domain, remainder taken from reference TRBV5-6 and TRBJ1-2, is DAGVTQSPTHLIKTRGQQVTLRCSPKSGHDTVSWYQQALGQGPQFIFQYYEEEERQRGNFPDRFSGHQFPNYSSELNVNALLLGDSALYLCASSLGRWENYGYTFGSGTRLTVV.

The rearrangement uses TRBV4-1 and TRBJ1-1; no firm D call. V gave up 2 bases and J gave up 0 bases, with 10 bases separating them. The CDR3 extends over 15 amino acids. CDR1 is MGHRA and CDR2 is YSYEKL in the germline V gene. Written as DNA, the CDR3 is TGCGCCAGCAGCCAAAAGGCAGCGCTGAACACTGAAGCTTTCTTT. Translated: CASSQKAALNTEAFF.

This chain joins TRBV4-2 and TRBJ2-7, with 7 bases lining up with TRBD2. In germline, CDR1 is LGHNA, CDR2 YNFKEQ. V gave up 4 bases and J gave up 2 bases; unmatched junction bases: 11. This CDR3 region has 16 residues. CDR3 in amino acids: CASSPEPLALTYEQYF. The CDR3 DNA reads TGTGCCAGCAGCCCCGAGCCACTAGCGCTCACCTACGAGCAGTACTTC.

The chain is built from TRBV18 and TRBJ2-7, with TRBD1 matching over 7 bases. Germline V lookup: CDR1 KGHSH, CDR2 LQKENI. V lost 8 bases, J lost 6 bases, and 10 bases stayed unmatched. CDR3 length: 13 residues. The CDR3 DNA sequence: TGTGCCAGCCTACAGGGGCGAGATCGCGAGCAGTACTTC. This translates into CASLQGRDREQYF. Based on the CDR3 plus reference TRBV18 and TRBJ2-7, the full variable domain is NAGVMQNPRHLVRRRGQEARLRCSPMKGHSHVYWYRQLPEEGLKFMVYLQKENIIDESGMPKERFSAEFPKEGPSILRIQQVVRGDSAAYFCASLQGRDREQYFGPGTRLTVT.

The V call is TRBV5-4, the J call TRBJ2-7; 7 bases map to TRBD1. Germline trimming cut 4 bases from V and 6 bases from J; bases unmatched to any gene: 10. The V gene's germline CDR1 is SGHNT and CDR2 YYREEE (reference sequence). The CDR3 runs to 14 residues. In nucleotides, the CDR3 is TGTGCCAGCAGCCCCCGACAGGGAACCGTCGAGCAGTACTTC. It yields the protein CASSPRQGTVEQYF.

The V and J genes are TRBV28 and TRBJ1-1; 9 bases match TRBD1. This CDR3 has 15 amino acids. With 5 bases clipped from V and 1 base from J, the junction kept 5 bases outside the gene matches. From germline, CDR1 is MDHEN and CDR2 SYDVKM. The CDR3 loop is CASSGGQGKNTEAFF. The CDR3 nucleotides read TGTGCCAGCAGTGGTGGACAGGGGAAGAACACTGAAGCTTTCTTT.

The V gene is TRBV4-1, the J gene TRBJ2-7, with a weak D call TRBD1 (5 bases). Germline values: CDR1 MGHRA, CDR2 YSYEKL. V was pared by 4 bases and J by 2 bases, with 15 bases between. This CDR3 spans 15 amino acids. The DNA of the CDR3 is TGCGCCAGCAGCCCCCATCAGGGTGGGACCTACGAGCAGTACTTC. This codes for CASSPHQGGTYEQYF.

The V gene is TRBV28, the J gene TRBJ2-1; 14 nucleotides line up with TRBD2. With 4 bases clipped from V and 8 bases from J, the junction kept 7 bases outside the gene matches. This CDR3 region has 16 residues. Germline V gene sequence: CDR1 MDHEN, CDR2 SYDVKM. Here the CDR3 reads CASSSLTSGREHEQFF. In nucleotides, the CDR3 is TGTGCCAGCAGTTCGCTGACTAGCGGGAGGGAACATGAGCAGTTCTTC.

For the CDR3, the DNA is TGTGCCAGCAGCTTCCGACTAGCAGGGGAGTCCTACGAGCAGTACTTC. This sequence encodes CASSFRLAGESYEQYF. This chain joins TRBV11-2 and TRBJ2-7, with D maybe TRBD2 (7 bases). CDR1 is SGHAT, CDR2 FQNNGV, per germline. The CDR3 runs to 16 residues. V lost 3 bases and J 1 base, leaving 16 bases between the germline ends.

The rearrangement uses TRBV21-1 and TRBJ2-5; the table gives TRBD1 as D, unverified against the DNA. TRBV21-1 is tagged as a pseudogene. The CDR3 contains 13 residues. The CDR3: CASSKDREETQYF. In DNA form, the CDR3 reads TGTGCCAGCAGCAAAGACAGGGAAGAGACCCAGTACTTC.

This rearrangement joins TRBV6-4 to TRBJ2-7; D possibly corresponds to TRBD2 (5 bases). The CDR3 consists of 14 residues. Germline-derived CDR1 and CDR2 are MRHNA and SNTAGT. Trimming removed 0 bases from V and 2 bases from J, with 8 bases in between. The CDR3 bases are TGTGCCAGCAGTGACTCTCCCGGGGCCTACGAGCAGTACTTC. Encoded protein: CASSDSPGAYEQYF.

The V and J genes are TRBV11-3 and TRBJ2-6; perhaps TRBD1 as D (6 bases). This CDR3 spans 17 amino acids. The V gene's germline CDR1 is SGHNT and CDR2 YENEEA. Trimming shortened V by 5 bases and J by 0 bases, and 14 bases separated the two germline ends. The CDR3 DNA reads as TGTGCCAGCAGCATGGGACAAGGCAGCTCTGGGGCCAACGTCCTGACTTTC. Translated, it gives CASSMGQGSSGANVLTF.

This clone was detected once. The genes are TRBV18 and TRBJ2-5; the match to TRBD2 covers 9 bases. Near its end, the DNA agrees better with TRBJ2-7, so the J call may be wrong. CDR3 length: 14 amino acids. Germline CDR1 KGHSH, CDR2 LQKENI. The CDR3 reads CASSPAGGAYEQYF. As DNA, the CDR3 is TGTGCCAGCTCACCGGCGGGAGGGGCGTACGAGCAGTACTTC.

The chain is built from TRBV9 and TRBJ2-5; TRBD1 matches at 9 bases. The CDR3 totals 16 residues. Trimming cost V 0 bases and J 2 bases; bases outside gene matches: 5. Per the germline V gene, CDR1 is SGDLS and CDR2 is YYNGEE. This chain's CDR3 is CASSVGTTGGQETQYF. As DNA, the CDR3 is TGTGCCAGCAGCGTAGGGACGACAGGGGGTCAAGAGACCCAGTACTTC.

This chain joins TRBV29-1 and TRBJ2-3; 7 positions match TRBD2. Per the germline V gene, CDR1 is SQVTM and CDR2 is ANQGSEA. This CDR3 has 12 residues. J gave up 11 bases and V 3 bases, and 8 bases lay outside the gene matches. The CDR3 protein is CSVDGGGEEQYF. The CDR3 DNA reads as TGCAGCGTTGATGGGGGAGGGGAGGAGCAGTATTTT.

This chain links TRBV20-1 with TRBJ2-1; D perhaps matches TRBD2 (5 bases). The CDR3 is 10 residues long. V lost 7 bases and J lost 7, with 8 bases in between. Germline lookup yields CDR1 DFQATT and CDR2 SNEGSKA (reference sequence). CDR3 in DNA: TGCAGTGTTACGGGGAATGAGCAGTTCTTC. Protein sequence: CSVTGNEQFF.

The chain combines TRBV6-5 with TRBJ2-7; no definite D call. V lost 5 bases and J 2 bases, leaving 16 bases between the germline ends. The CDR3 length is 15 residues. Germline CDR1 MNHEY, CDR2 SVGAGI. CDR3: CASSLDGIIAYEQYF. The CDR3, as DNA: TGTGCCAGCAGTCTAGACGGAATAATCGCCTACGAGCAGTACTTC.

The chain carries TRBV27 and TRBJ2-7; 7 bases line up with TRBD1. The CDR3 has 16 amino acids. After removal of 6 bases from V and 3 bases from J, the junction contained 14 bases not matched to a gene. Germline V gives CDR1 MNHEY, CDR2 SMNVEV (reference sequence). The CDR3 DNA reads TGTGCCAGCAGCCCATCTCGACAGGGTGGATTCTACGAGCAGTACTTC. It yields the protein CASSPSRQGGFYEQYF.

The chain carries TRBV10-3 and TRBJ2-3, with a possible D match to TRBD2 (5 bases). The CDR3 spans 12 residues. V was clipped by 9 bases and J by 6 bases, with 13 bases between them. Germline assignment: CDR1 ENHRY and CDR2 SYGVKD. Here the CDR3 DNA reads TGTGCCATTGGAGGATCCTTGGATACGCAGTATTTT. Protein: CAIGGSLDTQYF.

The V call is TRBV20-1, the J call TRBJ1-1, with D uncertain. The CDR3 is made up of 11 amino acids. CDR1 and CDR2 from the germline V gene are DFQATT and SNEGSKA (reference sequence). The ends were cut back, 6 bases at V and 3 bases at J, with 8 bases in the middle. CDR3 in amino acids: CSAKSYTEAFF. CDR3 bases: TGCAGTGCAAAGAGTTACACTGAAGCTTTCTTT.

This chain links TRBV5-6 with TRBJ2-4; 7 nucleotides align to TRBD1. Looked up from germline, CDR1 is SGHDT and CDR2 is YYEEEE. The ends lost 1 base at V and 9 bases at J; junction bases unmatched: 13. This CDR3 is built from 16 residues. The DNA of the CDR3 is TGTGCCAGCAGCTTGTTTGACAGGGACCTAGGGAGCATTCAGTACTTC. It specifies CASSLFDRDLGSIQYF.

The chain is built from TRBV5-8 and TRBJ2-3; perhaps TRBD1 as D (6 bases). V lost 0 bases, J lost 2 bases, and 10 bases lay in between. Germline V gene data show CDR1 as SGHTS and CDR2 as YDEGEE. The CDR3 has 15 residues. CDR3 nucleotides: TGTGCCAGCAGCTTGGACAGGGACCTCACAGATACGCAGTATTTT. Amino acids: CASSLDRDLTDTQYF.

V gene TRBV7-9 combines with J gene TRBJ2-7, with a possible D match to TRBD2 (6 bases). The V gene lost 5 bases and the J gene lost 5 bases, with 10 bases spanning the gap. CDR1 SEHNR and CDR2 FQNEAQ come from the germline V gene (reference sequence). The CDR3 is 12 amino acids. This CDR3 reads CASSPTSNEQYF. The CDR3 coding sequence is TGTGCCAGCAGCCCAACTAGCAACGAGCAGTACTTC.

This clone was detected only once. V gene TRBV5-1 combines with J gene TRBJ1-2, with TRBD1 matching over 7 bases. Trimming at V came to 1 base and at J to 6 bases, leaving 6 bases not matched to a gene. Looked up from germline, CDR1 is SGHRS and CDR2 is YFSETQ. The CDR3 is 14 amino acids. The CDR3 nucleotides read TGCGCCAGCAGCTTGATGTGGCAGGGGGATGGCTACACCTTC. Protein: CASSLMWQGDGYTF.